Below are 31 T cell receptor beta chains sequenced from a single sample in a study of shared clonotypes between healthy human individuals. Libraries were prepared by immunoSEQ multiplex PCR; TCRdb keeps only in-frame clonotypes and omits some of them. The table lists roughly 400,000 clones, 90% to 98% of them singletons. Sequencing was done on a sample of memory CD8+ T cells sorted from blood. The subset here: CD45RO+ cells pooled with CCR7-negative TemRA cells. These receptor sequences come from a man between 25 and 39 years old in good health.

The chain employs TRBV27 and TRBJ1-2; weak D call: TRBD1 (6 bases). V gave up 5 bases and J gave up 7 bases, with 17 bases separating them. The CDR3 extends over 14 amino acids. Looked up from germline, CDR1 is MNHEY and CDR2 is SMNVEV (reference sequence). The CDR3 region is CASSLRGGPGGYTF. The CDR3 DNA reads as TGTGCCAGCAGTCTTCGGGGGGGCCCAGGTGGCTACACCTTC.

This chain uses TRBV18 with TRBJ1-6; D unclear. The CDR3 loop spans 16 amino acids. Germline V CDR1 and CDR2: KGHSH, LQKENI. The ends were cut back, 2 bases at V and 0 bases at J, with 8 bases in the middle. In DNA form, the CDR3 reads TGTGCCAGCTCACCATTGGGGTACTCCTATAATTCACCCCTCCACTTT. It codes for CASSPLGYSYNSPLHF.

This clone appeared a single time. Here the CDR3 reads CATSPRQANQPQHF. In nucleotides, the CDR3 is TGTGCCACCAGCCCTAGACAGGCTAATCAGCCCCAGCATTTT. V and J are TRBV15 and TRBJ1-5; TRBD1 might be the D (6 bases). The CDR3 consists of 14 residues. The germline V gene encodes CDR1 LNHNV and CDR2 YYDKDF (reference sequence). Trimming cost V 5 bases and J 4 bases, with 12 bases left between them.

The gene calls are TRBV7-2 and TRBJ2-7; 9 nucleotides align to TRBD1. CDR1 SGHTA and CDR2 FQGNSA come from the germline V gene. This CDR3 comprises 13 residues. With 5 bases clipped from V and 6 bases from J, the junction kept 5 bases outside the gene matches. Written as DNA, the CDR3 is TGTGCCAGCAGCATAAAGACAGGGGGCGAGCAGTACTTC. Its translation: CASSIKTGGEQYF.

The chain combines TRBV30 with TRBJ2-3; the D gene is possibly TRBD1 (5 bases). The CDR3 extends over 14 amino acids. Germline CDR1 and CDR2: GTSNPN and SVGIG (reference sequence). V gave up 3 bases and J gave up 3 bases, with 13 bases separating them. The CDR3 DNA reads TGTGCCTGGAGAAGGCAGGGTGGTACAGATACGCAGTATTTT. It is translated as CAWRRQGGTDTQYF.

The V gene is TRBV11-2, the J gene TRBJ2-1; 8 bases are shared with TRBD2. The ends lost 4 bases at V and 5 bases at J; junction bases unmatched: 10. The germline gives CDR1 SGHAT, CDR2 FQNNGV. CDR3 length equals 16 residues. The CDR3, as DNA: TGTGCCAGCAGCTCCGTTGGACTAGCAGCTGACAATGAGCAGTTCTTC. Translating gives CASSSVGLAADNEQFF. Full variable domain (outside the CDR3, taken from reference TRBV11-2 and TRBJ2-1): EAGVAQSPRYKIIEKRQSVAFWCNPISGHATLYWYQQILGQGPKLLIQFQNNGVVDDSQLPKDRFSAERLKGVDSTLKIQPAKLEDSAVYLCASSSVGLAADNEQFFGPGTRLTVL.

Regarding this clone: The same CDR3 can be traced to other DNA sequences in this sample. This sequence joins TRBV9 and TRBJ2-3; D not resolved. The germline V gene encodes CDR1 SGDLS and CDR2 YYNGEE. Trimming removed 3 bases from V and 2 bases from J, with 7 bases in between. The CDR3 length is 13 residues. CDR3 sequence: CASSGGSTDTQYF. The CDR3, as DNA: TGTGCCAGCAGCGGAGGTTCCACAGATACGCAGTATTTT.

A remark on this clone: The same CDR3 arises from other DNA sequences in this sample as well. The J gene is TRBJ2-3, the V gene TRBV5-1; 10 positions match TRBD2. Germline V gene lookup returns CDR1 SGHRS and CDR2 YFSETQ. J lost 4 bases, V lost 0 bases, and 5 bases had no gene match. This CDR3 has 16 amino acids. This chain's CDR3 is CASSLGLAGGPDTQYF. CDR3 DNA sequence: TGCGCCAGCAGCTTGGGTTTAGCGGGAGGACCAGATACGCAGTATTTT.

The chain is built from TRBV7-9 and TRBJ2-5; D gene uncertain. V lost 3 bases, J lost 5 bases, and 10 bases lay in between. The germline V gene encodes CDR1 SEHNR and CDR2 FQNEAQ (reference sequence). The length of the CDR3 is 13 residues. The CDR3 protein is CASSFDPMETQYF. The CDR3 nucleotides read TGTGCCAGCAGCTTCGACCCCATGGAGACCCAGTACTTC.

The chain joins TRBV28 to TRBJ1-5; D uncertain. Per the germline V gene, CDR1 is MDHEN and CDR2 is SYDVKM. This CDR3 is built from 13 residues. V was clipped by 5 bases and J by 6 bases, with 11 bases between them. The DNA of the CDR3 is TGTGCCAGCAGTCCCAGGACGTTTCAGCCCCAGCATTTT. Translated: CASSPRTFQPQHF.

The J gene is TRBJ2-2, the V gene TRBV5-1; no clear D. Trimming took 0 bases from V and 6 from J, leaving 9 bases between them. The CDR3 loop spans 14 amino acids. Germline V lookup: CDR1 SGHRS, CDR2 YFSETQ. The CDR3 spells CASSLASGPGELFF. The CDR3 DNA sequence: TGCGCCAGCAGCTTGGCATCCGGGCCCGGGGAGCTGTTTTTT. Based on the CDR3 plus reference TRBV5-1 and TRBJ2-2, the full variable domain is KAGVTQTPRYLIKTRGQQVTLSCSPISGHRSVSWYQQTPGQGLQFLFEYFSETQRNKGNFPGRFSGRQFSNSRSEMNVSTLELGDSALYLCASSLASGPGELFFGEGSRLTVL.

The V call is TRBV6-1, the J call TRBJ2-7; 9 bases map to TRBD2. V dropped 5 bases and J dropped 0; count of bases not matched to a gene: 5. CDR3 size: 15 residues. Germline loops: CDR1 MNHNS, CDR2 SASEGT. The CDR3 here is CASSFLAGASYEQYF. In nucleotides, the CDR3 is TGTGCCAGCAGTTTTTTAGCGGGGGCCTCCTACGAGCAGTACTTC.

The V and J genes are TRBV6-5 and TRBJ2-4; the D is unclear. In germline, CDR1 is MNHEY, CDR2 SVGAGI. Trimming pared 0 bases from V and 0 bases from J, leaving 9 bases between. The CDR3 is 16 residues long. DNA of the CDR3: TGTGCCAGCAGTTACTCGAATAGCCAAGCCAAAAACATTCAGTACTTC. Amino acids: CASSYSNSQAKNIQYF.

The chain couples TRBV5-1 to TRBJ2-1, with TRBD2 identical over 11 bases. This CDR3 is built from 16 residues. After removal of 6 bases from V and 5 bases from J, the junction contained 10 bases not matched to a gene. Looked up from germline, CDR1 is SGHRS and CDR2 is YFSETQ. The CDR3 sequence: CASNKLGLAGNNEQFF. The CDR3 nucleotides read TGCGCCAGCAACAAACTTGGACTAGCGGGTAACAATGAGCAGTTCTTC.

The V gene is TRBV6-1, the J gene TRBJ2-7; TRBD1 matches 10 bases. This CDR3 spans 15 amino acids. With V trimmed by 1 base and J by 3 bases, 3 bases remained unmatched. The germline V gene has CDR1 MNHNS and CDR2 SASEGT. The CDR3 loop is CASSEVGQGDYEQYF. CDR3 nucleotides: TGTGCCAGCAGTGAAGTAGGACAGGGGGACTACGAGCAGTACTTC.

V is TRBV9 and J is TRBJ1-4; D is possibly TRBD1 (6 bases). CDR3 length equals 18 residues. CDR1 is SGDLS, CDR2 YYNGEE, per germline. The ends were cut back, 2 bases at V and 0 bases at J, with 17 bases in the middle. CDR3 protein: CASSVGAGHRATNEKLFF. CDR3 in DNA: TGTGCCAGCAGCGTGGGGGCGGGACACCGCGCAACTAATGAAAAACTGTTTTTT.

V usage is TRBV10-1 and J usage is TRBJ2-5; TRBD2 is a possible D gene (5 bases). With 2 bases removed from V and 4 bases from J, the gap between germline ends came to 8 bases. Germline V gives CDR1 WNHNN, CDR2 SYGVQD (reference sequence). This CDR3 is built from 13 residues. CDR3 coding DNA: TGCGCCAGCAGTGAGGAGGGAGCAGAGACCCAGTACTTC. Its translation: CASSEEGAETQYF.

CDR3 region: CASSEARGGVNQPQHF. The DNA of the CDR3 is TGTGCCAGCAGTGAAGCCAGGGGAGGGGTCAATCAGCCCCAGCATTTT. This chain connects TRBV6-1 to TRBJ1-5, with a tentative D call TRBD1 (6 bases). Trimming cost V 0 bases and J 3 bases, with 12 bases left between them. The germline gives CDR1 MNHNS, CDR2 SASEGT. CDR3 length: 16 amino acids.

The table lists this clone with a count of one. This chain links TRBV5-4 with TRBJ2-5; 8 positions match TRBD1. Germline lookup yields CDR1 SGHNT and CDR2 YYREEE (reference sequence). The CDR3 spans 20 residues. The ends lost 4 bases at V and 2 bases at J; junction bases unmatched: 22. The CDR3 loop is CASSPLRLTGQGPHQETQYF. In nucleotides, the CDR3 is TGTGCCAGCAGCCCCTTAAGACTCACCGGACAGGGCCCCCATCAAGAGACCCAGTACTTC.

The rearrangement links TRBV6-5 to TRBJ2-5; D not certain. Germline V CDR1 and CDR2: MNHEY, SVGAGI. This CDR3 is 16 amino acids long. V was pared by 2 bases and J by 2 bases, with 15 bases between. CDR3 coding DNA: TGTGCCAGCAGTTACACGACGTTTCGTGGGCAAGAGACCCAGTACTTC. Translating it yields CASSYTTFRGQETQYF.

The chain recombines TRBV19 with TRBJ2-3, with 11 bases matching TRBD2. There are 15 residues in the CDR3. The trim removed 8 bases at V and 6 bases at J, leaving 10 bases unmatched. CDR1 LNHDA and CDR2 SQIVND come from the germline V gene (reference sequence). The CDR3 sequence is CASRLASGRTDTQYF. In nucleotides, the CDR3 is TGTGCCAGTCGTTTGGCTAGCGGGAGGACGGATACGCAGTATTTT.

The chain uses TRBV10-3 and TRBJ2-3, with TRBD2 matching 7 bases. The CDR3 is made up of 15 amino acids. Trimming removed 2 bases from V and 2 bases from J; junction bases left unmatched: 4. The germline V gene has CDR1 ENHRY and CDR2 SYGVKD. CDR3 in DNA: TGTGCCATCAGTGAGAGGGAGGGTGCCACAGATACGCAGTATTTT. Its translation: CAISEREGATDTQYF.

This chain links TRBV6-1 with TRBJ1-5; possible D gene TRBD1, 5 bases. Germline V gene data show CDR1 as MNHNS and CDR2 as SASEGT. The CDR3 runs to 17 residues. Trimming cost V 6 bases and J 1 base, with 19 bases left between them. The CDR3 here is CASSEKTPRQSNQPQHF. In DNA form, the CDR3 reads TGTGCCAGCAGCGAAAAAACGCCCCGACAGAGCAATCAGCCCCAGCATTTT.

The chain links TRBV4-1 to TRBJ2-1; 9 nucleotides line up with TRBD2. V lost 0 bases, J lost 4 bases, and 4 bases stayed unmatched. Germline CDR1 MGHRA, CDR2 YSYEKL. The CDR3 contains 16 residues. In nucleotides, the CDR3 is TGCGCCAGCAGCCAAGACGGACTAGCGCTTTACAATGAGCAGTTCTTC. This gives the protein CASSQDGLALYNEQFF.

V is TRBV7-2 and J is TRBJ1-2, with D possibly matching TRBD1 (5 bases). The V gene's germline CDR1 is SGHTA and CDR2 FQGNSA. V gave up 3 bases and J gave up 4 bases, with 12 bases separating them. CDR3 length: 14 amino acids. The CDR3 nucleotides are TGTGCCAGCAGCTTTCTAAGGGGCGCCTATGGCTACACCTTC. Translating gives CASSFLRGAYGYTF.

The chain joins TRBV7-9 to TRBJ2-3, with 8 bases lining up with TRBD2. Germline CDR1 is SEHNR and CDR2 is FQNEAQ (reference sequence). This CDR3 has 12 amino acids. V lost 3 bases and J lost 13; bases outside the gene matches: 6. The CDR3 DNA reads as TGTGCCAGCAGCTTGAGCGGGAGAGTTAAGTATTTT. Encoded protein: CASSLSGRVKYF.

The chain recombines TRBV7-8 with TRBJ2-3; D is perhaps TRBD1 (7 bases). The germline gives CDR1 SGHVS, CDR2 FQNEAQ. There are 19 residues in the CDR3. V was cut by 2 bases and J by 0 bases, with 21 bases left in between. CDR3 DNA: TGTGCCAGCAGCTTACCCCAGGGGGGCCCCCGAACTAGCACAGATACGCAGTATTTT. It codes for CASSLPQGGPRTSTDTQYF.

V is TRBV7-2 and J is TRBJ1-2; D is undetermined. Trimming cost V 4 bases and J 8 bases, with 17 bases left between them. This CDR3 contains 14 residues. The germline V gene encodes CDR1 SGHTA and CDR2 FQGNSA. CDR3 sequence (DNA): TGTGCCAGCAGCTCACGCACAGCAGAGAGGGGCTACACCTTC. Encoded protein: CASSSRTAERGYTF.

The J gene is TRBJ2-1, the V gene TRBV25-1; D might be TRBD2 (6 bases). The CDR3 is 16 residues long. Trimming pared 3 bases from V and 0 bases from J, leaving 12 bases between. Germline lookup yields CDR1 MGHDK and CDR2 SYGVNS. Here the CDR3 DNA reads TGTGCCAGCAGTGATTCTAGCGTAAGCTCCTACAATGAGCAGTTCTTC. As protein: CASSDSSVSSYNEQFF. Complete variable domain (other parts from reference TRBV25-1 and TRBJ2-1): EADIYQTPRYLVIGTGKKITLECSQTMGHDKMYWYQQDPGMELHLIHYSYGVNSTEKGDLSSESTVSRIRTEHFPLTLESARPSHTSQYLCASSDSSVSSYNEQFFGPGTRLTVL.

The V and J genes are TRBV15 and TRBJ2-3; TRBD2 aligns across 11 bases. Germline V gene sequence: CDR1 LNHNV, CDR2 YYDKDF (reference sequence). CDR3 length: 18 residues. The junction had 7 bases not matched to a gene; V was cut back by 0 bases and J by 2 bases. CDR3 region: CATSRDPTSGSFTDTQYF. The DNA for the CDR3 is TGTGCCACCAGCAGAGATCCCACTAGCGGGAGCTTCACAGATACGCAGTATTTT.

The chain recombines TRBV4-1 with TRBJ2-7, with D uncertain. The CDR3 loop spans 16 amino acids. Germline lookup yields CDR1 MGHRA and CDR2 YSYEKL. Trimming pared 1 base from V and 4 bases from J, leaving 17 bases between. CDR3 loop: CASSQANGRLPYEQYF. The CDR3 DNA follows: TGCGCCAGCAGCCAAGCGAATGGACGCCTGCCTTACGAGCAGTACTTC.